These 25 T cell receptor beta chains share one sample of origin, sequenced in a study of response to subunit inactivated influenza vaccine. One entry per CDR3 protein, called by TCRdb with MiXCR from the RT-PCR reads. The sample carries fewer than 750,000 distinct CDR3 sequences, about 14% recorded once. The material was PBMCs from blood, obtained 11 to 12 days after vaccination. The origin of the receptors is a man aged 45 to 65 who received an inactivated influenza vaccine.

This clonotype turned up a few times. The chain joins TRBV6-2 or TRBV6-3 to TRBJ2-1, with D perhaps matching TRBD1 or TRBD2 (6 bases each). Germline-derived CDR1 and CDR2 are MNHEY and SVGEGT. V lost 10 bases and J 8 bases, leaving 21 bases between the germline ends. The CDR3 totals 14 residues. CDR3 residues: CAIKGGRRADEQFF. CDR3 DNA sequence: TGTGCCATCAAGGGGGGAAGGCGGGCCGATGAGCAGTTCTTC.

This clonotype was seen only a few times. The chain has TRBV27 and TRBJ2-3; D call uncertain. This CDR3 region has 13 residues. Between the trimmed V and J ends, which lost 5 bases and 6 bases, there was a span of 12 bases. The germline V gene has CDR1 MNHEY and CDR2 SMNVEV (reference sequence). The CDR3 DNA reads TGTGCCAGCAGTGGAATCGAGACGGATACGCAGTATTTT. Translation gives CASSGIETDTQYF.

This chain links TRBV15 with TRBJ1-2; D uncertain. Germline V gene data show CDR1 as LNHNV and CDR2 as YYDKDF (reference sequence). Trimming removed 3 bases from V and 8 bases from J, with 16 bases in between. This CDR3 has 14 residues. The CDR3: CATSSLSPGHGYTF. The CDR3, as DNA: TGTGCCACCAGCAGTCTCTCCCCGGGTCACGGCTACACCTTC.

This clonotype was counted a few times. The chain has TRBV7-2 and TRBJ1-6, with 8 bases lining up with TRBD1. V was clipped by 7 bases and J by 14 bases; unmatched bases: 13. The germline V gene encodes CDR1 SGHTA and CDR2 FQGNSA. CDR3 length equals 14 residues. The CDR3 loop reads CASTGDRGSNTLHF. The CDR3 bases are TGTGCCAGCACCGGAGACAGGGGCAGTAATACCCTCCACTTT.

This clonotype turned up a few times. The chain recombines TRBV7-9 with TRBJ2-7; TRBD2 matches at 13 bases. Germline values: CDR1 SEHNR, CDR2 FQNEAQ (reference sequence). The CDR3 is made up of 16 amino acids. The trim removed 5 bases at V and 2 bases at J, leaving 6 bases unmatched. The CDR3 DNA reads TGTGCCAGCAGCCAAAAGGGACTAGCGGGAACCTACGAGCAGTACTTC. Protein sequence: CASSQKGLAGTYEQYF.

This chain connects TRBV7-3 to TRBJ2-1; 12 bases fit TRBD2. Trimming removed 2 bases from V and 3 bases from J; junction bases left unmatched: 5. Per the germline V gene, CDR1 is SGHTA and CDR2 is FQGTGA. CDR3 length: 17 residues. The CDR3 DNA follows: TGTGCCAGCAGCTTAGCTAGCGGGAGGGGAATCTACAATGAGCAGTTCTTC. Its protein product is CASSLASGRGIYNEQFF.

The CDR3 sequence: CASSQVFSSYEQYF. CDR3 nucleotide sequence: TGTGCCAGCAGCCAGGTATTCTCCTCCTACGAGCAGTACTTC. The chain links TRBV4-2 to TRBJ2-7, with unresolved D. V gave up 3 bases and J gave up 0 bases, with 9 bases separating them. Germline V gene data show CDR1 as LGHNA and CDR2 as YNFKEQ. This CDR3 region has 14 residues.

The chain couples TRBV19 to TRBJ2-3, with D possibly TRBD2 on 5 matching bases. The CDR3 extends over 15 amino acids. Germline values: CDR1 LNHDA, CDR2 SQIVND (reference sequence). Trimming pared 7 bases from V and 3 bases from J, leaving 17 bases between. This chain's CDR3 is CASTDKRAQTDTQYF. CDR3 coding DNA: TGTGCCAGTACCGATAAGAGGGCCCAAACAGATACGCAGTATTTT. Based on the CDR3 plus reference TRBV19 and TRBJ2-3, the full variable domain is DGGITQSPKYLFRKEGQNVTLSCEQNLNHDAMYWYRQDPGQGLRLIYYSQIVNDFQKGDIAEGYSVSREKKESFPLTVTSAQKNPTAFYLCASTDKRAQTDTQYFGPGTRLTVL.

A few counts support this clonotype. V is TRBV20-1 and J is TRBJ2-1; weak D call: TRBD1 (6 bases). Germline CDR1 reads DFQATT; CDR2 reads SNEGSKA (reference sequence). The CDR3 contains 14 residues. V lost 6 bases, J lost 0 bases, and 12 bases lay in between. The CDR3 spells CSAGGMSSYNEQFF. For the CDR3, the DNA is TGCAGTGCAGGGGGAATGTCCTCCTACAATGAGCAGTTCTTC.

This clonotype appeared a few times. V and J are TRBV5-1 and TRBJ1-1, with TRBD1 as a possible D gene (5 bases). The CDR3 loop spans 17 amino acids. CDR1 SGHRS and CDR2 YFSETQ come from the germline V gene. Trimming cost V 0 bases and J 4 bases, with 19 bases left between them. CDR3 region: CASSLGVGGRLSTEAFF. In DNA form, the CDR3 reads TGCGCCAGCAGCTTGGGGGTTGGGGGACGTTTGAGCACTGAAGCTTTCTTT.

In DNA, the CDR3 is TGTGCCAGCGCCTTATCCGGGACAGGGGGCAGGCAGCCCCAGCATTTT. Encoded protein: CASALSGTGGRQPQHF. The chain is built from TRBV6-2 or TRBV6-3 and TRBJ1-5, with 12 bases aligning to TRBD1. After removal of 8 bases from V and 7 bases from J, the junction contained 12 bases not matched to a gene. Germline lookup yields CDR1 MNHEY and CDR2 SVGEGT. This CDR3 is 16 amino acids long.

The rearrangement links TRBV4-1 to TRBJ1-1, with D unresolved. V shed 0 bases and J shed 4 bases, with 15 bases lying between them. CDR1 and CDR2 from the germline V gene are MGHRA and YSYEKL. The CDR3 is 16 residues long. CDR3 coding DNA: TGCGCCAGCAGCCAAGATAGGAGGCGGGGTTTCACTGAAGCTTTCTTT. Translated, it gives CASSQDRRRGFTEAFF.

The chain employs TRBV7-8 and TRBJ2-1; 8 nucleotides agree with TRBD2. The CDR3 extends over 17 amino acids. The germline V gene has CDR1 SGHVS and CDR2 FQNEAQ. V gave up 4 bases and J gave up 1 base; unmatched junction bases: 9. CDR3 bases: TGTGCCAGCAGCTCCCCCCTAGCGGGTTTGTCCTACAATGAGCAGTTCTTC. Translation: CASSSPLAGLSYNEQFF.

The chain joins TRBV20-1 to TRBJ2-6; perhaps TRBD2 as D (5 bases). The CDR3 is 16 amino acids. Germline assignment: CDR1 DFQATT and CDR2 SNEGSKA (reference sequence). Trimming took 6 bases from V and 0 from J, leaving 15 bases between them. CDR3 in amino acids: CSASRAGGSGANVLTF. CDR3 bases: TGCAGTGCATCGAGGGCAGGTGGCTCTGGGGCCAACGTCCTGACTTTC.

The V and J genes are TRBV7-9 and TRBJ1-2, with D unclear. The V gene lost 5 bases and the J gene lost 3 bases, with 16 bases spanning the gap. The germline V gene has CDR1 SEHNR and CDR2 FQNEAQ (reference sequence). This CDR3 region has 15 residues. The CDR3 spells CASSTPWAEYYGYTF. In DNA, the CDR3 is TGTGCCAGCAGCACCCCCTGGGCGGAGTACTATGGCTACACCTTC.

This clonotype appeared a few times. The rearrangement uses TRBV24-1 and TRBJ2-7; D ambiguous. Germline V lookup: CDR1 KGHDR, CDR2 SFDVKD. The length of the CDR3 is 13 residues. V dropped 3 bases and J dropped 6 bases, with 11 bases sitting between them. CDR3 loop: CATSDPPFGEQYF. CDR3 DNA: TGTGCCACCAGTGATCCCCCTTTTGGCGAGCAGTACTTC.

This chain connects TRBV2 to TRBJ2-5, with 7 bases aligning to TRBD1. The ends lost 4 bases at V and 5 bases at J; junction bases unmatched: 13. This CDR3 spans 16 amino acids. CDR1 SNHLY and CDR2 FYNNEI come from the germline V gene. The CDR3 sequence is CASSATYRGQGETQYF. The CDR3 nucleotides are TGTGCCAGCAGTGCAACTTACAGGGGCCAGGGGGAGACCCAGTACTTC.

This clonotype was counted a few times. The V and J genes are TRBV7-9 and TRBJ2-2, with TRBD1 matching 7 bases. Trimming at V came to 5 bases and at J to 5 bases, leaving 5 bases not matched to a gene. CDR1 is SEHNR, CDR2 FQNEAQ, per germline (reference sequence). The CDR3 contains 14 residues. The CDR3 DNA is TGTGCCAGCAGCATGGGGACAGCAACCGGGGAGCTGTTTTTT. Translating it yields CASSMGTATGELFF.

This clonotype was found a few times. The rearrangement uses TRBV6-2 or TRBV6-3 and TRBJ2-7; 8 positions match TRBD2. J was trimmed by 2 bases and V by 7 bases; bases with no gene match: 7. There are 14 residues in the CDR3. The germline CDR1 and CDR2 sequences are MNHEY and SVGEGT. CDR3 region: CASTNGGAPYEQYF. The CDR3 nucleotides read TGTGCCAGCACCAACGGGGGGGCACCCTACGAGCAGTACTTC.

Ten or more counts support this clonotype. This chain uses TRBV2 with TRBJ2-1; 10 bases match TRBD2. Trimming took 6 bases from V and 0 from J; bases not matched to a gene: 8. The CDR3 consists of 17 residues. Looked up from germline, CDR1 is SNHLY and CDR2 is FYNNEI. The CDR3 here is CASRPLAGVSSYNEQFF. CDR3 sequence (DNA): TGTGCCAGCAGACCTCTAGCGGGAGTAAGCTCCTACAATGAGCAGTTCTTC.

This clonotype was recorded at least ten times. The rearrangement uses TRBV10-2 and TRBJ1-1; 8 nucleotides match TRBD1. Germline assignment: CDR1 WSHSY and CDR2 SAAADI. This CDR3 comprises 13 residues. V was pared by 6 bases and J by 7 bases, with 7 bases of the junction left unmatched. The CDR3 is CASRGQEHVEAFF. CDR3 DNA: TGCGCCAGCAGGGGACAGGAACACGTTGAAGCTTTCTTT.

In this sample, this clonotype turned up a few times. The V and J genes are TRBV9 and TRBJ2-5; 9 bases fit TRBD1. CDR1 is SGDLS, CDR2 YYNGEE, per germline. The V and J ends lost 3 bases and 5 bases, in that order; junction bases with no gene match: 11. The CDR3 runs to 16 residues. The CDR3 loop is CASSAGDRVLSETQYF. The CDR3 nucleotides are TGTGCCAGCAGCGCAGGGGACAGGGTACTTTCGGAGACCCAGTACTTC.

This clonotype was recorded a few times. The V call is TRBV19, the J call TRBJ2-3; D uncertain. The V end lost 10 bases, the J end lost 5 bases, and 16 bases lay between the germline ends. In germline, CDR1 is LNHDA, CDR2 SQIVND (reference sequence). This CDR3 comprises 13 residues. This CDR3 reads CATRPHLGDTQYF. Written as DNA, the CDR3 is TGTGCCACACGCCCGCATCTCGGAGATACGCAGTATTTT.

This clonotype has a count of ten or more. This chain uses TRBV7-2 with TRBJ2-5; no clear D gene. V gave up 1 base and J gave up 2 bases, with 14 bases separating them. The V gene's germline CDR1 is SGHTA and CDR2 FQGNSA. The CDR3 contains 16 residues. DNA for the CDR3: TGTGCCAGCAGCTTAGTGTTGTCTGCGAAACAAGAGACCCAGTACTTC. This encodes CASSLVLSAKQETQYF.

This clonotype was counted at least ten times. The chain links TRBV29-1 to TRBJ2-5; D unclear. Deletions cut 7 bases from V and 5 bases from J, with 11 bases between. CDR1 SQVTM and CDR2 ANQGSEA come from the germline V gene. The CDR3 extends over 11 amino acids. DNA for the CDR3: TGCAGCGCCCGAACATTGGAGACCCAGTACTTC. Translating gives CSARTLETQYF.